These 19 T cell receptor beta chains share one sample of origin, sequenced in a study of cytomegalovirus exposure and HLA in healthy donors. The PCR ran on 60 Vbeta and 13 Jbeta primers. TCRdb keeps only in-frame clones here, not all; method: immunoSEQ multiplex PCR. The sample has under 200,000 clones, around 80% seen once. Sequencing was carried out using PBMCs. The receptors come from a woman in her forties in good health and CMV-seronegative.

The V gene is TRBV29-1, the J gene TRBJ2-6, with D possibly being TRBD2 (5 bases). There are 14 residues in the CDR3. Germline V gene sequence: CDR1 SQVTM, CDR2 ANQGSEA. V dropped 1 base and J dropped 2 bases, with 6 bases sitting between them. The DNA of the CDR3 is TGCAGCGTTGAAGGAGGGCCTGGGGCCAACGTCCTGACTTTC. Translation gives CSVEGGPGANVLTF.

J is TRBJ1-2 and V is TRBV19, with TRBD1 matching 9 bases. This CDR3 region has 15 residues. Germline trimming cut 5 bases from V and 8 bases from J; bases unmatched to any gene: 12. Germline V gene lookup returns CDR1 LNHDA and CDR2 SQIVND (reference sequence). The CDR3 bases are TGTGCCAGTAGTTCGTGGACAGGGGATAAAGGCGGCTACACCTTC. It yields the protein CASSSWTGDKGGYTF.

Worth noting for this clone: The junction shows a germline mismatch at one end, possibly a read error. This chain links TRBV5-1 with TRBJ1-1, with D perhaps TRBD1 (6 bases). CDR1 SGHRS and CDR2 YFSETQ come from the germline V gene. CDR3 length equals 13 residues. The CDR3, as DNA: TGCGCCAGCAGCCCTGGACAGAACAGTGAAGCTTTCTTT. It codes for CASSPGQNSEAFF.

V usage is TRBV19 and J usage is TRBJ1-2; no definite D call. The CDR3 is made up of 14 amino acids. Germline V gives CDR1 LNHDA, CDR2 SQIVND (reference sequence). The V gene lost 0 bases and the J gene lost 3 bases, with 8 bases spanning the gap. This CDR3 is CASSIDVRDYGYTF. DNA for the CDR3: TGTGCCAGTAGTATAGATGTCCGGGACTATGGCTACACCTTC.

The CDR3 protein is CASSLAIWGRNTEAFF. CDR3 bases: TGTGCCAGCAGCTTAGCTATCTGGGGGCGAAACACTGAAGCTTTCTTT. V is TRBV11-3 and J is TRBJ1-1; D possibly corresponds to TRBD1 (6 bases). V lost 1 base and J lost 2, with 14 bases in between. Germline CDR1 is SGHNT and CDR2 is YENEEA. The CDR3 is made up of 16 amino acids.

CDR3 DNA: TGTGCCAGCAGTAACCTAGCGAGGTCGTACAATGAGCAGTTCTTC. Its translation is CASSNLARSYNEQFF. The chain employs TRBV6-5 and TRBJ2-1; maybe TRBD2 (6 bases). V shed 5 bases and J shed 4 bases, with 15 bases lying between them. The CDR3 is 15 residues long. The germline V gene has CDR1 MNHEY and CDR2 SVGAGI.

The rearrangement links TRBV9 to TRBJ1-1; D is possibly TRBD1 (6 bases). V dropped 0 bases and J dropped 4 bases, with 13 bases sitting between them. CDR3 size: 15 residues. Germline assignment: CDR1 SGDLS and CDR2 YYNGEE. The DNA of the CDR3 is TGTGCCAGCAGCGTAGCGGGGGGCCCAACCACTGAAGCTTTCTTT. Its translation: CASSVAGGPTTEAFF.

The gene calls are TRBV6-6 and TRBJ1-2; tentatively, D is TRBD1 (6 bases). CDR1 and CDR2 (germline): MNHNY, SVGAGI (reference sequence). There are 15 residues in the CDR3. With 10 bases removed from V and 8 bases from J, the gap between germline ends came to 26 bases. This CDR3 reads CAIEAGQKGARGYTF. For the CDR3, the DNA is TGTGCCATCGAGGCAGGACAGAAGGGTGCTCGCGGCTACACCTTC.

About this clone: The DNA is omitted, as the CDR3 cannot be located on it reliably, and the CDR3 follows TCRdb's listing. This chain links TRBV6-1 with TRBJ2-5; the table's TRBD2 call for D was not verified on the DNA. The CDR3 spans 13 amino acids, including both terminal residues. Germline loops: CDR1 MNHNS, CDR2 SASEGT. The CDR3 region is CASSVATGTSGNF.

Regarding this clone: The junction departs from the called germline gene at one end, perhaps through a read error. The V gene is TRBV7-7, the J gene TRBJ2-5; 7 positions agree with TRBD1. The end of the DNA fits TRBJ2-7 better, so the J call may be wrong. Per germline, CDR1 SSHAT and CDR2 FNYEAQ (reference sequence). The CDR3 length is 15 residues. CDR3 DNA: TGTGCTAGCAGCCCTCTCCCCGGGACAGTCTACGAGCAGTACTTC. This encodes CASSPLPGTVYEQYF.

This chain joins TRBV16 and TRBJ1-1; 8 positions agree with TRBD1. J lost 6 bases, V lost 3 bases, and 9 bases had no gene match. Germline CDR1 and CDR2: KGHSY and FQNENV. This CDR3 has 15 amino acids. The CDR3 nucleotides read TGTGCCAGCAGCCACCTACAGGGGGTCGGCGCTGAAGCTTTCTTT. As protein: CASSHLQGVGAEAFF.

About this clone: Other DNA sequences within the sample encode an identical CDR3. This rearrangement joins TRBV7-8 to TRBJ2-1, with 8 bases aligning to TRBD2. The CDR3 is 15 residues long. V lost 5 bases, J lost 1 base, and 4 bases stayed unmatched. Looked up from germline, CDR1 is SGHVS and CDR2 is FQNEAQ. The CDR3 DNA reads TGTGCCAGCAGCCGGAGCGGGAGTTCCTACAATGAGCAGTTCTTC. Its protein is CASSRSGSSYNEQFF.

This clone was seen more than once but under ten times. The chain is built from TRBV4-3 and TRBJ1-2; D remains unclear. The CDR3 runs 14 residues. Looked up from germline, CDR1 is LGHNA and CDR2 is YSLEER. Trimming left V 1 base short and J 2 bases short, with 8 bases between. The CDR3 spells CASSQGGVNYGYTF. The CDR3 bases are TGCGCCAGCAGCCAAGGTGGAGTGAACTATGGCTACACCTTC.

The chain has TRBV4-1 and TRBJ1-5; D possibly corresponds to TRBD1 (5 bases). Trimming stripped 0 bases from V and 2 bases from J, with 14 bases between. The CDR3 covers 17 residues. The germline V gene has CDR1 MGHRA and CDR2 YSYEKL. CDR3 bases: TGCGCCAGCAGCCAAGATCTTCAGGGAGGCGGCAATCAGCCCCAGCATTTT. It yields the protein CASSQDLQGGGNQPQHF.

The chain couples TRBV10-3 to TRBJ2-5; 12 bases map to TRBD1. Germline V gene lookup returns CDR1 ENHRY and CDR2 SYGVKD. The CDR3 contains 14 residues. V lost 6 bases, J lost 4 bases, and 3 bases stayed unmatched. The CDR3 spells CAIRGQGARETQYF. As DNA, the CDR3 is TGTGCCATCAGGGGACAGGGGGCTCGAGAGACCCAGTACTTC.

The chain links TRBV11-3 to TRBJ2-3; 8 positions agree with TRBD1. Germline V gene data show CDR1 as SGHNT and CDR2 as YENEEA. J lost 14 bases, V lost 2 bases, and 9 bases had no gene match. The CDR3 extends over 13 amino acids. CDR3 nucleotide sequence: TGTGCCAGCAGCTTACTCAGACAGGGGTTAACGTATTTT. Translated: CASSLLRQGLTYF.

This chain uses TRBV4-2 with TRBJ2-5; the D is unclear. The CDR3 consists of 16 residues. V was pared by 1 base and J by 3 bases, with 15 bases between. The germline CDR1 and CDR2 sequences are LGHNA and YNFKEQ. CDR3 in DNA: TGTGCCAGCAGCCAAGCATACGGATTTCTAGAAGAGACCCAGTACTTC. Amino acid sequence: CASSQAYGFLEETQYF.

The sample holds one count of this clone. This chain links TRBV10-3 with TRBJ2-7; 7 nucleotides line up with TRBD1. The CDR3 has 14 residues. With 7 bases clipped from V and 5 bases from J, the junction kept 11 bases outside the gene matches. Looked up from germline, CDR1 is ENHRY and CDR2 is SYGVKD. The CDR3 bases are TGTGCCATCACTGCCAGGACAGGTCCCCACGAGCAGTACTTC. This codes for CAITARTGPHEQYF.

The rearrangement links TRBV5-6 to TRBJ2-7; D may be TRBD1 (5 bases). The ends were cut back, 4 bases at V and 3 bases at J, with 14 bases in the middle. CDR3 size: 14 residues. Germline V CDR1 and CDR2: SGHDT, YYEEEE. In DNA form, the CDR3 reads TGTGCCAGCAGCCCTGGGGCTGGTAGCTACGAGCAGTACTTC. Translated: CASSPGAGSYEQYF.